These 18 T cell receptor beta chains came from one sample sequenced in a study of T cell clusters in autoimmune cytopenias. TRB was amplified by touch-down multiplex PCR, primer pools A and B combined. TCRdb re-called the multiplex PCR reads and shows each CDR3 protein once, DNA omitted. This table holds some 12,000 distinct CDR3 sequences. TRB was amplified from approximately 250 ng of peripheral blood genomic DNA per sample. These data are also associated with another study on T cell repertoires in aging, cancer and after chemotherapy.

Sequenced input: peripheral blood. These receptors originate from a human donor in good health.

According to its frequency, this clonotype is medium-sized. This chain uses TRBV7-2 with TRBJ1-2. The length of the CDR3 is 13 residues. Germline V gene sequence: CDR1 SGHTA, CDR2 FQGNSA. This chain's CDR3 is CASSSARDFGYTF.

CDR3 residues: CASRAGTSGNTIYF. The chain carries TRBV6-2 or TRBV6-3 and TRBJ1-3. Germline CDR1 is MNHEY and CDR2 is SVGEGT. The CDR3 runs to 14 residues.

Its frequency marks this clonotype as medium-sized. The chain links TRBV6-5 to TRBJ1-2; without DNA, the TCRdb call of TRBD1 cannot be checked. This CDR3 has 16 amino acids. The V gene's germline CDR1 is MNHEY and CDR2 SVGAGI. CDR3 loop: CASSYTPGARDYGYTF.

This clonotype shows up as medium-sized by frequency. The chain links TRBV30 to TRBJ2-7. The CDR3 runs 12 residues. From germline, CDR1 is GTSNPN and CDR2 SVGIG (reference sequence). CDR3 region: CAWSRSSYEQYF.

This clonotype is medium-sized (0.01 to 0.1%) by frequency. The V call is TRBV30, the J call TRBJ2-7; without DNA, the TCRdb call of TRBD1 cannot be checked. The CDR3 has 16 residues. Germline assignment: CDR1 GTSNPN and CDR2 SVGIG (reference sequence). CDR3 region: CAWSDPLRTGDYEQYF.

J is TRBJ2-2 and V is TRBV15. Germline loops: CDR1 LNHNV, CDR2 YYDKDF (reference sequence). This CDR3 has 15 residues. The CDR3 sequence is CATSRDRQVTGELFF.

The chain uses TRBV6-1 and TRBJ2-7; without DNA, the TCRdb call of TRBD1 cannot be checked. Germline V lookup: CDR1 MNHNS, CDR2 SASEGT. This CDR3 has 17 residues. CDR3 loop: CASSGDVGTSVDYEQYF.

This CDR3 is CASSYSEAGEKLFF. This chain links TRBV6-5 with TRBJ1-4. This CDR3 is 14 amino acids long. Germline CDR1 and CDR2: MNHEY and SVGAGI.

The chain joins TRBV28 to TRBJ1-2. Germline V lookup: CDR1 MDHEN, CDR2 SYDVKM. The CDR3 sequence is 19 residues long. CDR3 loop: CASSPTLLGLVLLDYGYTF.

This clonotype is deemed medium-sized by its frequency. V usage is TRBV6-5 and J usage is TRBJ2-5; TCRdb lists TRBD2, though no DNA is available to test this call. CDR1 and CDR2 (germline): MNHEY, SVGAGI. The CDR3 is made up of 17 amino acids. The CDR3 loop is CASSIMAGGAYEETQYF.

This clonotype is called medium-sized based on its frequency. The chain recombines TRBV20-1 with TRBJ2-1; without DNA, the TCRdb call of TRBD2 cannot be checked. The germline V gene encodes CDR1 DFQATT and CDR2 SNEGSKA (reference sequence). The CDR3 consists of 12 residues. CDR3 amino acids: CSARPPGREQFF.

This chain joins TRBV20-1 and TRBJ1-2; TCRdb gives TRBD1 as the D gene, but with no DNA this cannot be confirmed. CDR1 and CDR2 from the germline V gene are DFQATT and SNEGSKA (reference sequence). The CDR3 consists of 12 residues. CDR3 in amino acids: CSAPDSNYGYTF.

This clonotype is identified as medium-sized (0.01 to 0.1%) from frequency. The rearrangement links TRBV6-5 to TRBJ1-1. Germline V lookup: CDR1 MNHEY, CDR2 SVGAGI. CDR3 size: 13 residues. The CDR3 is CASSYRMNTEAFF.

The chain uses TRBV20-1 and TRBJ2-5; there is no DNA to check the TCRdb D call of TRBD1. Germline CDR1 and CDR2: DFQATT and SNEGSKA (reference sequence). The CDR3 spans 12 residues. This CDR3 reads CSAHTGSETQYF.

V gene TRBV19 combines with J gene TRBJ1-1; the D call of TRBD1 rests on TCRdb alone, since no DNA is present to check it. This CDR3 is built from 16 residues. The V gene's germline CDR1 is LNHDA and CDR2 SQIVND (reference sequence). The CDR3 loop reads CASSPFNRGANTEAFF.

J is TRBJ2-5 and V is TRBV12-3 or TRBV12-4; TCRdb's D call, TRBD2, is unchecked because there is no DNA. The CDR3 is 14 amino acids. The CDR3 region is CASSFREGAETQYF.

This chain uses TRBV7-2 with TRBJ1-2; TCRdb selects TRBD1, and the lack of DNA leaves this call unchecked. The CDR3 contains 16 residues. CDR1 and CDR2 (germline): SGHTA, FQGNSA. CDR3 sequence reads: CASSPAGRRSNYGYTF.

This chain joins TRBV5-4 and TRBJ2-7. This CDR3 contains 13 residues. In germline, CDR1 is SGHNT, CDR2 YYREEE (reference sequence). The CDR3 sequence: CASSLAGIGEQYF.